This TCR beta chain derives from a study of T cells in Graves' hyperthyroidism and ophthalmopathy. Across the whole study: Before treatment of any kind, peripheral blood was taken at initial diagnosis.

Findings and caveats of the study: Ophthalmopathy stood apart from stable hyperthyroidism in a 13 V-J model.

The CDR3 sequence is 16 residues long. The V and J ends lost 6 bases and 2 bases respectively, with 20 bases between them. Germline V lookup: CDR1 DFQATT, CDR2 SNEGSKA (reference sequence). In the ophthalmopathy cohort, Clinical Activity Score was at least 3, NOSPECS grade at least 4, and duration under 3 months. As regards this clonotype: The antigen remains unidentified.

The investigators amplified TCR beta CDR3 regions from RNA transcripts. HTBI primers were employed in a first-round RT-PCR of the TCR CDR3. A single record per CDR3 protein comes from TCRdb applying MiXCR to the multiplex PCR reads. Found here are 410,000 or so distinct CDR3 sequences, around 15% of them singletons; the top ten hold about 13%. Sample: blood. The clonotype comes from a man between 18 and 29 years old with Graves' ophthalmopathy. V and J are TRBV20-1 and TRBJ2-1; D is uncertain. The CDR3 DNA reads TGCAGTGCCCCAACTTCTAGTCCCATCGCCTACAATGAGCAGTTCTTC. Translating gives CSAPTSSPIAYNEQFF.